This is a list of T cell receptor beta chains from one sample in a study of glioma-infiltrating T cells. TCRdb re-derived calls from the multiplex PCR reads in MiXCR, one entry per CDR3 protein. The table has more than 100,000 distinct CDR3 sequences, around 29% seen once; the top ten hold roughly 45%. Material for sequencing was glioma tissue, nonneoplastic brain tissue, or PBMCs (not recorded which). The source is a human donor with low-grade glioma or glioblastoma, undergoing nonglioma brain surgery, or in good health (not recorded which). CDR3s leave out the opening cysteine and the closing phenylalanine or tryptophan. Not all rows give a size; the values are once, few, many and, for expanded clones, a class.

j_gene | v_gene | abundance | CDR3aa
TRBJ2-1 | TRBV5-4 | . | ASSSRREGSNEQF
TRBJ2-3 | TRBV6-1 | many | ASSQQTRTQY
TRBJ1-2 | TRBV28 | many | ASSPGQINYGYT
TRBJ1-6 | TRBV2 | few | ASSPRPAGNSPLH
TRBJ1-5 | TRBV2 | few | ASSVARINQPQH
TRBJ2-7 | TRBV7-2 | few | ASSLRGQSRYEQY
TRBJ1-2 | TRBV7-2 | . | ASSITGTGYGYT
TRBJ2-2 | TRBV12-3/TRBV12-4 | . | ASSLAAAGELF
TRBJ2-1 | TRBV29-1 | few | SGQGYNEQF
TRBJ1-2 | TRBV29-1 | many | SVSLGPDYGYT
TRBJ1-2 | TRBV20-1 | many | SARETGRGRDYGYT
TRBJ1-2 | TRBV2 | . | ASSEAWTANYVYT
TRBJ1-5 | TRBV28 | . | ASLTGRSNQPQH
TRBJ2-3 | TRBV6-1 | medium-sized | ASNLGPPPNIDTQY
TRBJ1-3 | TRBV7-2 | many | ASSPQPGFSGNTIY
TRBJ2-1 | TRBV11-1 | . | ASSHYSGGPDNEQF
TRBJ2-5 | TRBV7-8 | many | ASSLTHDSD
TRBJ2-3 | TRBV12-3/TRBV12-4 | few | ASSLGRRTSTDTQY
TRBJ2-7 | TRBV3-1 | . | ASSQGQGYEQY
TRBJ2-5 | TRBV7-9 | many | ASRVAGTGEETQY
TRBJ2-2 | TRBV3-1 | . | ASSPNFGSRTGELF
TRBJ1-6 | TRBV27 | many | ASTVGGTHNSPLH
TRBJ2-1 | TRBV7-7 | . | ASSTGGENEQF
TRBJ1-4 | TRBV3-1 | . | ASSPTLVTNEKLF
TRBJ1-3 | TRBV6-1 | many | ASLKGGSGNTIY
TRBJ1-2 | TRBV7-2 | . | ASSSPRSPSPGYYGYT
TRBJ2-7 | TRBV28 | many | ASRMGRAPYEQY
TRBJ2-3 | TRBV4-1 | many | ASSHSRGANTDTQY
TRBJ1-1 | TRBV6-1 | many | ASRRTGSTEAF
TRBJ2-1 | TRBV28 | many | ASSEQYNEQF
TRBJ1-1 | TRBV20-1 | medium-sized | SARDTGRGLMNTEAF
TRBJ1-1 | TRBV7-3 | few | ASSSTGQGVTEAF
TRBJ1-1 | TRBV27 | few | ASSFSESTEAF
TRBJ1-1 | TRBV20-1 | many | RFRRGPTEAF
TRBJ2-5 | TRBV28 | . | ATRGAGAVRETQY
TRBJ2-3 | TRBV3-1 | few | ASSEGYRGTAGGTDTQY
TRBJ1-1 | TRBV29-1 | . | SAVTAENTEAF
TRBJ2-3 | TRBV19 | . | ATRLAGGISDTQY
TRBJ2-5 | TRBV20-1 | many | SASDRGGVQETQY
TRBJ1-4 | TRBV5-1 | . | ASSSRGQDEKLF
TRBJ2-6 | TRBV12-3/TRBV12-4 | few | ATRSETGANVLT
TRBJ2-7 | TRBV20-1 | many | SAREGSLWEQY
TRBJ1-3 | TRBV7-3 | few | ASSPHGNTIY
TRBJ2-1 | TRBV7-2 | few | ASSLEIDNEQF
TRBJ1-3 | TRBV7-8 | few | ASSLVWDRSSGNTIY
TRBJ1-1 | TRBV6-1 | many | ASRQDDTEAF
TRBJ1-1 | TRBV7-2 | many | ASSLLLQDTEAF
TRBJ1-1 | TRBV20-1 | many | SAGPLHTEAF
TRBJ2-1 | TRBV12-3/TRBV12-4 | . | ASSWYGKQF
TRBJ2-5 | TRBV12-3/TRBV12-4 | many | ASSFNSRQETQY
TRBJ2-3 | TRBV4-1 | . | ASSPVPSMGDTQY
TRBJ2-3 | TRBV11-1 | . | ASSLAAYDTQY
TRBJ2-1 | TRBV5-1 | many | ASSPRWGSNEQF
TRBJ2-1 | TRBV7-2 | many | ASSGGSDIYNEQF